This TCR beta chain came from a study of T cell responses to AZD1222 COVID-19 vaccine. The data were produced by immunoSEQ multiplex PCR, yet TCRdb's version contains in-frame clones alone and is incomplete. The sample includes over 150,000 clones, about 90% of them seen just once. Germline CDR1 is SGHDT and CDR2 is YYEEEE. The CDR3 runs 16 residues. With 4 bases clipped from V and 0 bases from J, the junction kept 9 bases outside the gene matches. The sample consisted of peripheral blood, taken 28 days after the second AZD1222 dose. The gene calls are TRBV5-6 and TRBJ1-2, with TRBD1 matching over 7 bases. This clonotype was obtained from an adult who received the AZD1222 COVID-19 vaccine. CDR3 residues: CASSRGQATANYGYTF. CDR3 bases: TGTGCCAGCAGCCGTGGACAGGCTACAGCTAACTATGGCTACACCTTC.